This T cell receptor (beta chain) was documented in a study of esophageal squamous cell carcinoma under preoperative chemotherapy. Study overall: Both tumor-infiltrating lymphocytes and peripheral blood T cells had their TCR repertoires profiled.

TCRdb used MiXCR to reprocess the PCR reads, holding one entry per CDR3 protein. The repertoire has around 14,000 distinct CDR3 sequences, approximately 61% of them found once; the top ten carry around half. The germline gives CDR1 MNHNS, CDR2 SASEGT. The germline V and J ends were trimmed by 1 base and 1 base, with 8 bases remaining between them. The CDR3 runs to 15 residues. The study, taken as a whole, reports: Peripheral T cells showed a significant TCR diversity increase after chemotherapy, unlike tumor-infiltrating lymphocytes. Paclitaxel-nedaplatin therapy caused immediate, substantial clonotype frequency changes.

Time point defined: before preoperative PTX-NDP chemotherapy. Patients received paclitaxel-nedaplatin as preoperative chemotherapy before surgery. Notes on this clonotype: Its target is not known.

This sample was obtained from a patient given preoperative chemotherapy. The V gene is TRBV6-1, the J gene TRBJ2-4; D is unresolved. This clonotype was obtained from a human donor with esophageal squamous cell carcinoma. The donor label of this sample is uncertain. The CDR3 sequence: CASSEEGGAKNIQYF. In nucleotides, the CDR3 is TGTGCCAGCAGTGAAGAGGGTGGTGCCAAAAACATTCAGTACTTC.